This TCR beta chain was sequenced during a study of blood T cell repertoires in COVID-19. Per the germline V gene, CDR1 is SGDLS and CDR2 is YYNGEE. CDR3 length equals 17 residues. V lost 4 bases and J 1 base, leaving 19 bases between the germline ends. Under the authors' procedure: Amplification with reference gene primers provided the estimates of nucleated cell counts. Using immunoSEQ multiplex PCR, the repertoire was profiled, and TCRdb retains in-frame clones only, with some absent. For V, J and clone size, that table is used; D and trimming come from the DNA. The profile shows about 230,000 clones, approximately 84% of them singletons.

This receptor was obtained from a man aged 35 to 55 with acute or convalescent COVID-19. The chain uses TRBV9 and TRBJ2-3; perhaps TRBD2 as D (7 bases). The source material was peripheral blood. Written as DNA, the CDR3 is TGTGCCAGCAGCTCCGGGGCGGGCGGGGGCCGCACAGATACGCAGTATTTT. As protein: CASSSGAGGGRTDTQYF. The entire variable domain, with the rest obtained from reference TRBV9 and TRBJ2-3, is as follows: DSGVTQTPKHLITATGQRVTLRCSPRSGDLSVYWYQQSLDQGLQFLIQYYNGEERAKGNILERFSAQQFPDLHSELNLSSLELGDSALYFCASSSGAGGGRTDTQYFGPGTRLTVL.